The 28 T cell receptor beta chains below come from one sample, sequenced in a study of T cell responses to AZD1222 COVID-19 vaccine (dated by TCRdb to about 2021). Library generation was performed with the immunoSEQ multiplex PCR assay. TCRdb holds this immuneACCESS table with in-frame rearrangements only. Some clones are missing; in checked studies, unresolved V genes explain under half, and the rest has no known cause. The sample yields some 130,000 clones; 85% to 95% were counted once. The ten largest clonotypes hold 1.5% to 2% of the sample. The sample's time point, from its label and the paper: baseline before first vaccination. The sequencing used peripheral blood, collected on day 0 of AZD1222 vaccination. Receptor source: an adult in good health.

The genes are TRBV6-5 and TRBJ2-7; 8 bases agree with TRBD1. This CDR3 spans 14 amino acids. Germline values: CDR1 MNHEY, CDR2 SVGAGI. The V gene end was trimmed by 8 bases and the J gene end by 4 bases; junction bases not matched to a gene: 10. The CDR3 loop is CASSRTGNSYEQYF. Written as DNA, the CDR3 is TGTGCCAGCTCAAGGACAGGGAATTCGTACGAGCAGTACTTC.

V and J are TRBV6-5 and TRBJ1-2; no clear D gene. The germline V gene has CDR1 MNHEY and CDR2 SVGAGI. V gave up 5 bases and J gave up 4 bases, with 11 bases separating them. CDR3 length equals 13 residues. CDR3 region: CASSKLETYGYTF. CDR3 bases: TGTGCCAGCAGTAAACTGGAGACCTATGGCTACACCTTC.

This clone was counted only a few times. The chain couples TRBV24-1 to TRBJ2-5; tentative D call: TRBD1 (5 bases). Per germline, CDR1 KGHDR and CDR2 SFDVKD. The CDR3 is 13 residues long. The germline V and J ends were trimmed by 6 bases and 1 base, with 8 bases remaining between them. CDR3 region: CATSWGGQETQYF. The CDR3 DNA is TGTGCCACCAGTTGGGGCGGCCAAGAGACCCAGTACTTC.

The gene calls are TRBV23-1 and TRBJ1-6; D is perhaps TRBD1 (5 bases). TRBV23-1 is designated an ORF whose function remains uncertain. There are 17 residues in the CDR3. Trimming removed 6 bases at V and 4 bases at J, with 19 bases between. CDR3 DNA: TGCGCCAGCAGATGCCGGGACCGATTTTATTATAATTCACCCCTCCACTTT. Protein sequence: CASRCRDRFYYNSPLHF.

The chain combines TRBV5-1 with TRBJ1-5; 7 nucleotides agree with TRBD1. The CDR3 extends over 15 amino acids. The V gene's germline CDR1 is SGHRS and CDR2 YFSETQ. Trimming took 0 bases from V and 4 from J; bases not matched to a gene: 4. The DNA of the CDR3 is TGCGCCAGCAGCTTGGATGGGGACAGAAATCAGCCCCAGCATTTT. Protein sequence: CASSLDGDRNQPQHF. The full variable domain, its missing parts supplied by reference TRBV5-1 and TRBJ1-5, is KAGVTQTPRYLIKTRGQQVTLSCSPISGHRSVSWYQQTPGQGLQFLFEYFSETQRNKGNFPGRFSGRQFSNSRSEMNVSTLELGDSALYLCASSLDGDRNQPQHFGDGTRLSIL.

The chain uses TRBV6-1 and TRBJ1-2; D gene uncertain. Germline loops: CDR1 MNHNS, CDR2 SASEGT. V was pared by 3 bases and J by 5 bases, with 7 bases between. The CDR3 has 12 residues. CDR3 nucleotide sequence: TGTGCCAGCAGTGAGGCGGGGTATGGCTACACCTTC. It yields the protein CASSEAGYGYTF.

The sample holds a few counts of this clone. Written as DNA, the CDR3 is TGCGCCAGCAGCCAAGCGGGGCAAGTTCACACGCAGTTCTTC. Translation: CASSQAGQVHTQFF. The chain combines TRBV4-3 with TRBJ2-1, with D tentatively TRBD1 or TRBD2 (5 bases each). CDR3 length equals 14 residues. Germline V CDR1 and CDR2: LGHNA, YSLEER. Trimming removed 1 base from V and 12 bases from J, with 16 bases in between.

This clone was seen a handful of times. The V and J genes are TRBV6-1 and TRBJ2-7; 9 bases line up with TRBD1. CDR3 length: 18 amino acids. V was clipped by 4 bases and J by 0 bases; unmatched bases: 13. Germline V gene data show CDR1 as MNHNS and CDR2 as SASEGT. The CDR3 reads CASSAGQGEKIGSYEQYF. The CDR3 DNA is TGTGCCAGCAGTGCGGGACAGGGAGAAAAAATAGGCTCCTACGAGCAGTACTTC.

The chain recombines TRBV27 with TRBJ1-1, with 7 bases identical to TRBD1. There are 15 residues in the CDR3. Looked up from germline, CDR1 is MNHEY and CDR2 is SMNVEV (reference sequence). J was trimmed by 1 base and V by 8 bases; bases with no gene match: 10. The CDR3 DNA reads as TGTGCCAGCCGGAGAGGGGGCGGAACGAACACTGAAGCTTTCTTT. Translated, it gives CASRRGGGTNTEAFF.

The chain employs TRBV7-2 and TRBJ1-2; D is possibly TRBD1 (6 bases). Germline V gene lookup returns CDR1 SGHTA and CDR2 FQGNSA. The CDR3 length is 12 residues. The V and J ends lost 5 bases and 5 bases respectively, with 9 bases between them. CDR3 sequence: CASSEQGYGYTF. CDR3 sequence (DNA): TGTGCCAGCAGCGAACAGGGATATGGCTACACCTTC.

The gene calls are TRBV9 and TRBJ2-1; TRBD2 is a possible D gene (5 bases). The CDR3 has 16 residues. Germline V gene sequence: CDR1 SGDLS, CDR2 YYNGEE. V lost 0 bases and J lost 3, with 13 bases in between. Here the CDR3 reads CASSVASRRIYNEQFF. The CDR3 coding sequence is TGTGCCAGCAGCGTAGCCAGCCGGAGGATCTACAATGAGCAGTTCTTC.

The chain employs TRBV14 and TRBJ1-2, with TRBD1 identical over 11 bases. The V gene end was trimmed by 2 bases and the J gene end by 8 bases; junction bases not matched to a gene: 10. The germline gives CDR1 SGHDN, CDR2 FVKESK. The CDR3 is 16 residues long. The CDR3 DNA reads as TGTGCCAGCAGCCAAAGGACAGGGGGCCGGGCTGGGGGCTACACCTTC. Translated, it gives CASSQRTGGRAGGYTF.

This clone came up once. The genes are TRBV28 and TRBJ1-4; D remains unclear. The CDR3 is 14 residues long. The germline V gene encodes CDR1 MDHEN and CDR2 SYDVKM. V shed 5 bases and J shed 7 bases, with 14 bases lying between them. In DNA, the CDR3 is TGTGCCAGCAGTCTCAGCGGGCGGGGTGAAAAACTGTTTTTT. This gives the protein CASSLSGRGEKLFF. Looking up the rest from reference TRBV28 and TRBJ1-4 gives the full variable domain: DVKVTQSSRYLVKRTGEKVFLECVQDMDHENMFWYRQDPGLGLRLIYFSYDVKMKEKGDIPEGYSVSREKKERFSLILESASTNQTSMYLCASSLSGRGEKLFFGSGTQLSVL.

CDR3 loop: CASSGSGTGLGYGYTF. In DNA form, the CDR3 reads TGTGCCAGTAGTGGCTCCGGGACAGGTCTAGGCTATGGCTACACCTTC. The rearrangement uses TRBV19 and TRBJ1-2; 8 bases map to TRBD1. This CDR3 is built from 16 residues. V was clipped by 5 bases and J by 4 bases; unmatched bases: 12. Germline CDR1 is LNHDA and CDR2 is SQIVND (reference sequence).

The rearrangement joins TRBV11-1 to TRBJ2-3; no reliable D call. CDR3 length: 16 amino acids. Germline V gives CDR1 SGHAT, CDR2 FQDESV (reference sequence). With 2 bases removed from V and 0 bases from J, the gap between germline ends came to 12 bases. The CDR3, as DNA: TGTGCCAGCAGCTTAATCCGCCGAAGGAGCACAGATACGCAGTATTTT. It translates to CASSLIRRRSTDTQYF.

V gene TRBV18 combines with J gene TRBJ1-2, with D maybe TRBD1 (6 bases). The germline V and J ends were trimmed by 2 bases and 2 bases, with 9 bases remaining between them. CDR1 KGHSH and CDR2 LQKENI come from the germline V gene. The CDR3 consists of 14 residues. CDR3 amino acids: CASSPSGQNYGYTF. The CDR3, as DNA: TGTGCCAGCTCACCATCTGGACAGAACTATGGCTACACCTTC.

The J gene is TRBJ2-6, the V gene TRBV28, with D perhaps TRBD1 (6 bases). The CDR3 is 17 residues long. V dropped 7 bases and J dropped 0 bases, with 16 bases sitting between them. Per germline, CDR1 MDHEN and CDR2 SYDVKM. The CDR3 region is CASMTRTAFSGANVLTF. CDR3 in DNA: TGTGCCAGCATGACGAGGACAGCTTTCTCTGGGGCCAACGTCCTGACTTTC.

V gene TRBV7-2 combines with J gene TRBJ2-7; no reliable D call. Trimming cost V 5 bases and J 0 bases, with 14 bases left between them. This CDR3 comprises 15 residues. The germline V gene has CDR1 SGHTA and CDR2 FQGNSA. The CDR3 nucleotides are TGTGCCAGCAGCGACCCGGTTACAGCCTCCTACGAGCAGTACTTC. It codes for CASSDPVTASYEQYF.

The chain links TRBV28 to TRBJ2-1, with 7 bases identical to TRBD1. Unmatched junction bases numbered 14, after V lost 6 bases and J lost 6 bases. The germline gives CDR1 MDHEN, CDR2 SYDVKM. The CDR3 loop spans 16 amino acids. The CDR3 nucleotides are TGTGCCAGCAGAGCTGACAGGGCTACTACGGGCAATGAGCAGTTCTTC. This translates into CASRADRATTGNEQFF.

This chain connects TRBV7-3 to TRBJ2-7; D gene ambiguous. Germline values: CDR1 SGHTA, CDR2 FQGTGA. V gave up 0 bases and J gave up 0 bases, with 6 bases separating them. The CDR3 sequence is 14 residues long. DNA for the CDR3: TGTGCCAGCAGCTTAACGGGTGACTCCTACGAGCAGTACTTC. Translated: CASSLTGDSYEQYF.

The V call is TRBV2, the J call TRBJ1-1; D is perhaps TRBD1 (6 bases). The CDR3 consists of 14 residues. V lost 4 bases, J lost 0 bases, and 9 bases lay in between. Germline V gene data show CDR1 as SNHLY and CDR2 as FYNNEI. Written as DNA, the CDR3 is TGTGCCAGCAGTGTGGACAGCTTGAACACTGAAGCTTTCTTT. Translation gives CASSVDSLNTEAFF.

This clone came up a few times. This chain links TRBV30 with TRBJ1-6; D is possibly TRBD1 (5 bases). V was trimmed by 1 base and J by 4 bases, leaving 8 bases between them. CDR1 is GTSNPN, CDR2 SVGIG, per germline (reference sequence). This CDR3 spans 14 amino acids. CDR3 in DNA: TGTGCCTGGAGTGGACAGTGGTATAATTCACCCCTCCACTTT. Translating gives CAWSGQWYNSPLHF.

The J gene is TRBJ2-4, the V gene TRBV4-3; unclear D gene. The V and J ends lost 0 bases and 0 bases respectively, with 12 bases between them. Germline V gene data show CDR1 as LGHNA and CDR2 as YSLEER. This CDR3 has 17 residues. The CDR3 region has the DNA TGCGCCAGCAGCCAAGATCCAGTCGGTCTAGCCAAAAACATTCAGTACTTC. Its protein is CASSQDPVGLAKNIQYF.

The chain has TRBV30 and TRBJ1-6; D is undetermined. The germline V gene encodes CDR1 GTSNPN and CDR2 SVGIG (reference sequence). The germline V and J ends were trimmed by 2 bases and 8 bases, with 7 bases remaining between them. The CDR3 extends over 12 amino acids. CDR3 loop: CAWSFQDSPLHF. CDR3 nucleotide sequence: TGTGCCTGGAGTTTCCAGGATTCACCCCTCCACTTT.

The chain uses TRBV28 and TRBJ2-7; D may correspond to TRBD1 or TRBD2 (7 bases each). V dropped 6 bases and J dropped 1 base, with 16 bases sitting between them. Per the germline V gene, CDR1 is MDHEN and CDR2 is SYDVKM. CDR3 length equals 15 residues. The CDR3 protein is CASRRQGAGSYEQYF. In nucleotides, the CDR3 is TGTGCCAGCAGAAGACAGGGAGCGGGGTCCTACGAGCAGTACTTC.

This clone occurred once. The rearrangement joins TRBV4-3 to TRBJ1-6, with D unresolved. The CDR3 sequence is 13 residues long. V dropped 0 bases and J dropped 13 bases, with 10 bases sitting between them. Germline values: CDR1 LGHNA, CDR2 YSLEER. Here the CDR3 DNA reads TGCGCCAGCAGCCAAGATTATGGTTTTCCCCTCCACTTT. It specifies CASSQDYGFPLHF.

This clone turned up a few times. The chain carries TRBV12-5 and TRBJ2-2; 9 nucleotides line up with TRBD2. This CDR3 region has 20 residues. With 0 bases clipped from V and 4 bases from J, the junction kept 15 bases outside the gene matches. Germline CDR1 reads LGHNT; CDR2 reads FRNRAP. The CDR3 DNA follows: TGTGCTAGTGGTTTGGTACATGGGTTGGGTAGCGGGAGTACCACCGGGGAGCTGTTTTTT. Amino acids: CASGLVHGLGSGSTTGELFF.

This sequence joins TRBV6-2 or TRBV6-3 and TRBJ2-3; D might be TRBD1 or TRBD2, each matching 5 bases. The CDR3 is 17 amino acids. Germline-derived CDR1 and CDR2 are MNHEY and SVGEGT. V lost 2 bases to trimming and J lost 2 bases, with 17 bases between them. The CDR3 sequence: CASSYLQGVPFTDTQYF. CDR3 sequence (DNA): TGTGCCAGCAGTTACCTCCAGGGAGTACCTTTCACAGATACGCAGTATTTT.